This paragraph reports one T cell receptor beta chain. The antigen remains unidentified. The data are from a study of cytomegalovirus exposure and HLA in healthy donors. Primers: 60 Vbeta forward and 13 Jbeta reverse. Clones were read by immunoSEQ multiplex PCR, and TCRdb kept only the in-frame ones, dropping some. The repertoire includes some 98,000 clones, about 81% of them detected once, and roughly 1.4% sits in the top ten. Study results and caveats: Using a false discovery rate of 0.05, a later analysis showed that fewer than 20,000 TCR beta sequences were associated with HLA alleles. Among TCR beta chains, those listed as cytomegalovirus-associated numbered about 150. Per a prior analysis, the majority of TCR beta V segments were productive roughly 90% or roughly 30% of the time. It is likely that the observed cluster of highly shared sequence variants was a sequencing artifact.

The material sequenced was PBMCs. This clonotype was obtained from a man in his forties in good health and CMV-seronegative.

CDR3 nucleotide sequence: TGTGCCAGCAGCCCGTCAAGTCCAGGGGGCTACGAGCAGTACTTC. As protein: CASSPSSPGGYEQYF. V usage is TRBV5-5 and J usage is TRBJ2-7, with TRBD1 matching over 7 bases. The V and J ends lost 4 bases and 3 bases, in that order; junction bases with no gene match: 10. The CDR3 extends over 15 amino acids. CDR1 and CDR2 from the germline V gene are SGHKS and YYEKEE (reference sequence).